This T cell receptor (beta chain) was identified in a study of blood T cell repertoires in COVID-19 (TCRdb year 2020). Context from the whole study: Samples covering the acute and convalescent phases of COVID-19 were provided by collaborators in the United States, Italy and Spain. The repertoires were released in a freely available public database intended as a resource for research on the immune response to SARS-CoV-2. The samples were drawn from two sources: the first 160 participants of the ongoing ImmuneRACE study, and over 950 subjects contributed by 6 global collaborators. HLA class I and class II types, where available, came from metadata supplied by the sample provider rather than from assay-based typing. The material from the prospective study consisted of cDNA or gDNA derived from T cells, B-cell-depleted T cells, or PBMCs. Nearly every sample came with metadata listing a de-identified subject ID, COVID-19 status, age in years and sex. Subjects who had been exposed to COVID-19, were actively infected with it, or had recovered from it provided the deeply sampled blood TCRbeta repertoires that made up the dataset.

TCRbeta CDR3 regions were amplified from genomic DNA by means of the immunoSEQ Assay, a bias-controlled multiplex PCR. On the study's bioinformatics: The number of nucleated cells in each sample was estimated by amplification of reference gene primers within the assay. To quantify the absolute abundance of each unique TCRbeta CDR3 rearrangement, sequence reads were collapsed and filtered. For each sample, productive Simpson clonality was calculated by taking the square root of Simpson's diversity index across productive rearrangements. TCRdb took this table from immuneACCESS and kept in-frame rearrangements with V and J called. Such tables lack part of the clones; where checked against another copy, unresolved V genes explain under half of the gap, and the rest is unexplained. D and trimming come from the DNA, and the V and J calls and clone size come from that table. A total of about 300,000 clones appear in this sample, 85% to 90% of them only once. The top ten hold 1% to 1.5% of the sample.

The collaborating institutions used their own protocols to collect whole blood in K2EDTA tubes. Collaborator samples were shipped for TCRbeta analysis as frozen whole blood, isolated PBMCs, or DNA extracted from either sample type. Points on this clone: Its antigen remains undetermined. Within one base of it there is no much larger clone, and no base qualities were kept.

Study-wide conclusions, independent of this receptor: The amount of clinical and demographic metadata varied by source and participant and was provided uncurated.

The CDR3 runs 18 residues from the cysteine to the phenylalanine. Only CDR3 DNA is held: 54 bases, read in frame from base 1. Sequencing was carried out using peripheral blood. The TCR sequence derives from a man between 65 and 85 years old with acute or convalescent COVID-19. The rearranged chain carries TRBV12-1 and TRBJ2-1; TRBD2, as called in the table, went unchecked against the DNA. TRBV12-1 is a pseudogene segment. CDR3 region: CASSFGRVAGEWANEQFF. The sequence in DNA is TGTGCCAGCAGCTTTGGGCGAGTAGCGGGAGAGTGGGCCAATGAGCAGTTCTTC.